This T cell receptor beta chain was sequenced in a study of early T cells in non-severe SARS-CoV-2 infection. Background on the study: With bulk RNA from unsorted whole blood as input, sequencing yielded unpaired chains.

To note about this clonotype: The target antigen is unknown.

Regarding the study as a whole: Private and CD4 specificities were missed by VDJdb matching, skewed to anti-spike CD8.

The TCR library protocol attached unique molecular identifiers to the individual cDNA molecules. TCRdb re-derived calls from the 5' RACE reads in MiXCR, one entry per CDR3 protein. This sample has some 25,000 distinct CDR3 sequences; 3.5% to 5.5% occur once, and the top ten carry approximately 14%. This CDR3 has 13 amino acids. Trimming pared 9 bases from V and 7 bases from J, leaving 16 bases between. Germline values: CDR1 WSHSY, CDR2 SAAADI. This clonotype originated in an adult who was a healthcare worker with PCR-confirmed SARS-CoV-2 infection or an uninfected control (not recorded which). Sequenced: whole blood. The chain employs TRBV10-2 and TRBJ2-1, with D possibly being TRBD1 (6 bases). The CDR3 DNA sequence: TGCGCCAGTCGTCGGGACACCTGGAATGAGCAGTTCTTC. Protein: CASRRDTWNEQFF.